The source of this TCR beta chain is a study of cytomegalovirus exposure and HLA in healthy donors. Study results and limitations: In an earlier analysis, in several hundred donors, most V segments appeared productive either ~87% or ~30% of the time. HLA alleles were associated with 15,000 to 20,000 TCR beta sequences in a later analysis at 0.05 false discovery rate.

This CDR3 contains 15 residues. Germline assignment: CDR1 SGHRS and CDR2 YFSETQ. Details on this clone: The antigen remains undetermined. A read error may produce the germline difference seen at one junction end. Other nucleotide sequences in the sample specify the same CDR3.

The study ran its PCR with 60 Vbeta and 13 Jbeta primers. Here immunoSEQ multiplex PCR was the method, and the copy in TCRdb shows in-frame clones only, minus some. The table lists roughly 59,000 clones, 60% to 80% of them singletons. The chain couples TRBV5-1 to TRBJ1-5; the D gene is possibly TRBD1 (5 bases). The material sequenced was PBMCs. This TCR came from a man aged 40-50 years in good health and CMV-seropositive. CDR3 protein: CASSLDGQPNQPQHF. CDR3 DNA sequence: TGTGCCAGCAGCCTCGACGGACAACCCAATCAGCCCCAGCATTTT.